This TCR beta chain is drawn from a study of T cell changes during pregnancy in multiple sclerosis. The length of the CDR3 is 13 residues. Germline CDR1 is SGHTS and CDR2 is YDEGEE. V shed 2 bases and J shed 6 bases, with 9 bases lying between them. Method: immunoSEQ multiplex PCR; TCRdb's copy keeps in-frame clones and lacks some. The sample contains about 44,000 clones, 85% to 95% of which appear only once. The sample was CD4+ T cells from peripheral blood mononuclear cells, taken in the third trimester of pregnancy. V is TRBV5-8 and J is TRBJ2-1; maybe TRBD2 (5 bases). This receptor was obtained from a female donor with multiple sclerosis, enrolled in a pregnancy study. CDR3 DNA: TGTGCCAGCAGCTTTGAGCGGAGCAATGAGCAGTTCTTC. Its translation: CASSFERSNEQFF.